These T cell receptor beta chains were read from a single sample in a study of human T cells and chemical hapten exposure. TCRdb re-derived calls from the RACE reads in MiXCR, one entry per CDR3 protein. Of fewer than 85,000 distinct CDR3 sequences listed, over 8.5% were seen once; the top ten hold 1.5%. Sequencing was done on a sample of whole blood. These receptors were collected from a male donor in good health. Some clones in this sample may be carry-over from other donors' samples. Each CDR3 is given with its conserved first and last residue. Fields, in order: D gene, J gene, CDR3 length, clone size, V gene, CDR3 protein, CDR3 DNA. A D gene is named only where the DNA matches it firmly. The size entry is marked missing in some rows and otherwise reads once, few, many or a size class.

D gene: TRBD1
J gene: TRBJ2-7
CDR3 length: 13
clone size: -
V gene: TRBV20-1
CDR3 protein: CSARERTGGEQYF
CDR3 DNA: TGCAGTGCTAGAGAGAGGACAGGCGGCGAGCAGTACTTC

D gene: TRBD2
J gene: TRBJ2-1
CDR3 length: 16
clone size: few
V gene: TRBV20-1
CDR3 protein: CSARELAGGRYNEQFF
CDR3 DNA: TGCAGTGCTAGAGAACTAGCGGGAGGACGTTACAATGAGCAGTTCTTC

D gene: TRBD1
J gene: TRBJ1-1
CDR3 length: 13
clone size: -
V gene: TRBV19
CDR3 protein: CASEDTGVTEAFF
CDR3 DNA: TGTGCCAGCGAGGACACAGGGGTCACTGAAGCTTTCTTT

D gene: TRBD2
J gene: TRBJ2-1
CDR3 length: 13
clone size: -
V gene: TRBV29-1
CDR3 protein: CSVVSSGSDEQFF
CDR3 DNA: TGCAGCGTTGTATCGAGCGGGAGTGATGAGCAGTTCTTC

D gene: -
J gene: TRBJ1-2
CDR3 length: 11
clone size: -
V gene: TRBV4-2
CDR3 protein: CASSQERQYTF
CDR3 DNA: TGTGCCAGCAGCCAAGAGAGACAGTACACCTTC

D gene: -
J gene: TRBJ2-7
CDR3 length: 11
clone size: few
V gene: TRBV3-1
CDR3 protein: CASSQSHEQYF
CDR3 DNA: TGTGCCAGCAGCCAGAGCCACGAGCAGTACTTC

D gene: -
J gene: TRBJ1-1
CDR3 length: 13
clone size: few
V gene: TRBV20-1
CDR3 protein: CSASWVMNTEAFF
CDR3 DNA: TGCAGTGCTAGCTGGGTTATGAACACTGAAGCTTTCTTT

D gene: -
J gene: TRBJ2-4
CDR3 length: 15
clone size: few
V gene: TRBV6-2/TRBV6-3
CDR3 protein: CASSYRLLAKNIQYF
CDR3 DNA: TGTGCCAGCAGTTATCGTCTGCTAGCCAAAAACATTCAGTACTTC

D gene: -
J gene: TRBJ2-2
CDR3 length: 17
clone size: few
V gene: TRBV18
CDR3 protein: CASSPSSQGSNTGELFF
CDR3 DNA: TGTGCCAGCTCACCGAGTTCACAGGGATCAAACACCGGGGAGCTGTTTTTT

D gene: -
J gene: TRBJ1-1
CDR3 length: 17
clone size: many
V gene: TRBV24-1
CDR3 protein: CATSDPASEKGNTEAFF
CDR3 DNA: TGTGCCACCAGTGATCCGGCCTCAGAGAAGGGAAACACTGAAGCTTTCTTT

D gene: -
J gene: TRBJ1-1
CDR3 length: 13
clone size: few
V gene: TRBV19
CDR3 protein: CASSAHSGTEAFF
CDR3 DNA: TGTGCCAGTAGCGCCCACTCGGGAACTGAAGCTTTCTTT

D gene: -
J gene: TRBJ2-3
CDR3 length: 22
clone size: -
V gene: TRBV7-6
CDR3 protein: CASSPRLASDTGDLASTDTQYF
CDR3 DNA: TGTGCCAGCAGCCCGCGACTTGCATCTGACACCGGAGATCTAGCGAGCACAGATACGCAGTATTTT

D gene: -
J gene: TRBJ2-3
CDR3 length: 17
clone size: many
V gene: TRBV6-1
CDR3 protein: CASSEIGAGALTDTQYF
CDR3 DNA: TGTGCCAGCAGTGAGATAGGCGCGGGGGCCCTCACAGATACGCAGTATTTT

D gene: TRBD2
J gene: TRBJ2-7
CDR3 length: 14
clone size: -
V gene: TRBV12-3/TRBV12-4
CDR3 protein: CASSSSGRTYEQYF
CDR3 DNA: TGTGCCAGCAGTTCTAGCGGGAGGACCTACGAGCAGTACTTC

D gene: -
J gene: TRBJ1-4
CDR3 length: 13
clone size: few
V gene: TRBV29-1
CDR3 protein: CSVDGQGSEKLFF
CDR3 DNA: TGCAGCGTTGATGGGCAGGGGTCTGAAAAACTGTTTTTT

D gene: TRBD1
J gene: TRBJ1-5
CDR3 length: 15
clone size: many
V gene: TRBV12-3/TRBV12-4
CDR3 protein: CASSTTGGGNQPQHF
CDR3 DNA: TGTGCCAGCAGCACTACAGGGGGAGGCAATCAGCCCCAGCATTTT

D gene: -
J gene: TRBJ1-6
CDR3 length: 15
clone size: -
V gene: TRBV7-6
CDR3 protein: CASSLARRLNSPLHF
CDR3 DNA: TGTGCCAGCAGCTTAGCGCGAAGGTTAAATTCACCCCTCCACTTT

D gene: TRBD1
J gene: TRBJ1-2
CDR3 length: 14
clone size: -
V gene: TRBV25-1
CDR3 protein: CASSPGQGMYGYTF
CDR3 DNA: TGTGCCAGCAGCCCGGGACAGGGCATGTATGGCTACACCTTC

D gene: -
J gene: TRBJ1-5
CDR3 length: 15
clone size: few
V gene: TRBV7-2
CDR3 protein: CASSPAVGRNQPQHF
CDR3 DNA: TGTGCCAGCAGCCCGGCTGTGGGTCGCAATCAGCCCCAGCATTTT

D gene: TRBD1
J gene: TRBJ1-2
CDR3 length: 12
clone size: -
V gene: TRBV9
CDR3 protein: CASWTGAQGYTF
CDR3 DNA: TGTGCCAGCTGGACAGGGGCACAGGGCTACACCTTC

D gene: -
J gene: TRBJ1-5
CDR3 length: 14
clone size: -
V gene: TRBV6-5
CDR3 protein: CASSYAGSNQPQHF
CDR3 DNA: TGTGCCAGCAGTTACGCAGGGAGCAATCAGCCCCAGCATTTT

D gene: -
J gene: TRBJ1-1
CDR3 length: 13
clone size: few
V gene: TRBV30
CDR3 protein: CAWSGQPNTEAFF
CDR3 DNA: TGTGCCTGGAGCGGACAGCCGAACACTGAAGCTTTCTTT

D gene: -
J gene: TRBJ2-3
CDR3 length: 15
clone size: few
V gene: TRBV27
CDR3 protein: CASNLDRTSTDTQYF
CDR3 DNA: TGTGCCAGTAACCTCGACAGGACTAGCACAGATACGCAGTATTTT

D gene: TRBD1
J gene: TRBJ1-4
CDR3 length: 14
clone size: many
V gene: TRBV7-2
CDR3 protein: CASSLVGGDEKLFF
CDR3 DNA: TGTGCCAGCAGCTTAGTAGGGGGCGATGAAAAACTGTTTTTT

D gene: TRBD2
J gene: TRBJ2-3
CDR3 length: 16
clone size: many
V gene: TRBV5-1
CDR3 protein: CASSPVPSGSTDTQYF
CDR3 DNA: TGCGCCAGCAGCCCCGTCCCTAGCGGCTCCACAGATACGCAGTATTTT

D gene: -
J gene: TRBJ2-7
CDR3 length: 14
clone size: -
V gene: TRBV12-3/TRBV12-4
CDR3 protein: CASSRGGQYYEQYF
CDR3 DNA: TGTGCCAGCAGTCGAGGGGGGCAGTATTACGAGCAGTACTTC

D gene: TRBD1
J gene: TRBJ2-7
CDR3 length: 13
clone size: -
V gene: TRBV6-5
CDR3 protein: CASSDRGAYEQYF
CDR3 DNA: TGTGCCAGCAGCGACAGGGGAGCCTACGAGCAGTACTTC

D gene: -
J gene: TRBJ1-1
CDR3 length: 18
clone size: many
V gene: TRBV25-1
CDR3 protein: CASSDSPITASPNTEAFF
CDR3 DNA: TGTGCCAGCAGTGATTCCCCAATAACAGCGTCGCCGAACACTGAAGCTTTCTTT

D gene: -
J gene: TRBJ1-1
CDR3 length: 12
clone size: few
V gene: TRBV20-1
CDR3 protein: CSATTGTREAFF
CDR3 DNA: TGCAGTGCCACCACCGGGACAAGAGAAGCTTTCTTT